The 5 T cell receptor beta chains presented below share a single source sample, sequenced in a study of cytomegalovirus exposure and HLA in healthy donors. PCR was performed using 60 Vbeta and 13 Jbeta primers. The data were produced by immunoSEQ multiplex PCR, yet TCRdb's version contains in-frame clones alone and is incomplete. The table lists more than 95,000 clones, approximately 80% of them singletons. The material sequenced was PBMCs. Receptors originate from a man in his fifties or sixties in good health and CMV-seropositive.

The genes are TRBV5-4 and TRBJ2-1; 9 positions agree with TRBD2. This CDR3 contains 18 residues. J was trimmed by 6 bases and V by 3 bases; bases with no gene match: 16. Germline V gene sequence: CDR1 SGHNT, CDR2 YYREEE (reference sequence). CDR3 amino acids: CASSSRVSGGPPVNEQFF. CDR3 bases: TGTGCCAGCAGCTCAAGGGTTAGCGGGGGCCCCCCCGTCAATGAGCAGTTCTTC. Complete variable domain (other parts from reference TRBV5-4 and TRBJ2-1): ETGVTQSPTHLIKTRGQQVTLRCSSQSGHNTVSWYQQALGQGPQFIFQYYREEENGRGNFPPRFSGLQFPNYSSELNVNALELDDSALYLCASSSRVSGGPPVNEQFFGPGTRLTVL.

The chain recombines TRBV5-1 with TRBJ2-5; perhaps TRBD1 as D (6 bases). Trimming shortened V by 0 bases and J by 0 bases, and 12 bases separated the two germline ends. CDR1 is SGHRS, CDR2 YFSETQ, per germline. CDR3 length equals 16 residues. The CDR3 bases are TGCGCCAGCAGCTTGGCGGCAGGGGCGAACCAAGAGACCCAGTACTTC. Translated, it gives CASSLAAGANQETQYF. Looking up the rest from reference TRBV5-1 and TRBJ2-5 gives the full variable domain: KAGVTQTPRYLIKTRGQQVTLSCSPISGHRSVSWYQQTPGQGLQFLFEYFSETQRNKGNFPGRFSGRQFSNSRSEMNVSTLELGDSALYLCASSLAAGANQETQYFGPGTRLLVL.

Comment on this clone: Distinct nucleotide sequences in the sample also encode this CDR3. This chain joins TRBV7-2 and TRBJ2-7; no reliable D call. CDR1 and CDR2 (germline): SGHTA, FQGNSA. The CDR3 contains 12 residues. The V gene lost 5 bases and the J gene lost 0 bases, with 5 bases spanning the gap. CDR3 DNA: TGTGCCAGCAGCCCGAGCTCCTACGAGCAGTACTTC. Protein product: CASSPSSYEQYF.

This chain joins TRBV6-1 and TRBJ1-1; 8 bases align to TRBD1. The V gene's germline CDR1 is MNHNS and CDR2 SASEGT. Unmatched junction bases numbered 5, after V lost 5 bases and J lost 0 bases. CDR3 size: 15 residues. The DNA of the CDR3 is TGTGCCAGCAGTCCGATGACAGGGGTGAACACTGAAGCTTTCTTT. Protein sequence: CASSPMTGVNTEAFF.

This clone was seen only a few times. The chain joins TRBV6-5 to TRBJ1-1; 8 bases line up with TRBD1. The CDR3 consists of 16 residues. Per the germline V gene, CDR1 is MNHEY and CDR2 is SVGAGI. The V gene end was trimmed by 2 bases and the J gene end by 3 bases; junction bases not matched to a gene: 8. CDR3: CASSYGAGGSYTEAFF. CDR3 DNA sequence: TGTGCCAGCAGTTACGGGGCAGGGGGCTCGTACACTGAAGCTTTCTTT.